This T cell receptor (beta chain) is drawn from a study of blood T cells in healthy people across ages. General study results and limits: While age rose, TCR beta diversity per million T cells dropped in a roughly linear way.

Of note for this clonotype: Its target is unknown.

A second 7 to 11 cycle PCR used barcoded and J-beta primers. Each CDR3 protein is one row after TCRdb ran MiXCR on the 5' RACE reads. In the table there are approximately 820,000 distinct CDR3 sequences, 40% to 50% of which are singletons. Specimen: blood. This clonotype originated in a man in his sixties in good health.

DNA for the CDR3: TGTGCCAGCAGCTTAGGACTAGTGGGGCAAGAGACCCAGTACTTC. This encodes CASSLGLVGQETQYF. The V call is TRBV11-3, the J call TRBJ2-5; D perhaps matches TRBD2 (6 bases). The CDR3 has 15 residues. Germline CDR1 and CDR2: SGHNT and YENEEA. The germline V and J ends were trimmed by 1 base and 2 bases, with 11 bases remaining between them.